This T cell receptor (beta chain) was found in a study of blood T cell repertoires in COVID-19. Study-level background: T cells, B-cell-depleted T cells, or PBMCs provided the cDNA or gDNA that served as material.

The table came from immunoSEQ multiplex PCR; TCRdb's copy has only in-frame clones and leaves some out. In the table there are roughly 150,000 clones, under 95% of which are singletons. This CDR3 spans 16 amino acids. Germline V gene lookup returns CDR1 LGHNT and CDR2 FRNRAP. V shed 2 bases, J shed 0 bases, and the junction held 3 bases outside the gene matches. The rearrangement joins TRBV12-5 to TRBJ2-2; 7 positions match TRBD1. The sequence was collected from a man between 18 and 35 years old with acute or convalescent COVID-19. Sequences were obtained from peripheral blood. CDR3 sequence reads: CASGLTRGTNTGELFF. The CDR3 DNA follows: TGTGCTAGTGGTTTGACCAGGGGGACGAACACCGGGGAGCTGTTTTTT. Based on the CDR3 plus reference TRBV12-5 and TRBJ2-2, the full variable domain is DARVTQTPRHKVTEMGQEVTMRCQPILGHNTVFWYRQTMMQGLELLAYFRNRAPLDDSGMPKDRFSAEMPDATLATLKIQPSEPRDSAVYFCASGLTRGTNTGELFFGEGSRLTVL.